A selection of T cell receptor beta chains follows, all from one sample in a study of T cell clones after liver transplantation. Assay: immunoSEQ multiplex PCR; the TCRdb copy retains only in-frame clones and omits some. Of about 120,000 clones listed, approximately 90% were seen once; the top ten hold 0.8% to 0.9%. The sample here was CD4+ T cells from blood, taken 12 months after liver transplant. These receptors all come from a human patient who received a liver transplant. Certain T cells may be donor cells from the graft. CDR3s leave out the opening cysteine and the closing phenylalanine or tryptophan. Each record gives: D gene, V gene, CDR3 protein. The D gene is left open where the match is weak.

-	TRBV30	AWSKAGSNQPQH
TRBD1	TRBV4-1	ASSQLPGQHSYEQY
-	TRBV6-1	ASQVKLNTEAF
TRBD1	TRBV25-1	ASSIGGQGINQPQH
-	TRBV2	ASSWDRWDEQY
-	TRBV18	ASSPATSNQPQH
-	TRBV2	ASKETGYGYT
TRBD1	TRBV18	ASSPPGQGVANEQF
-	TRBV14	ASSARQTSGNTIY
-	TRBV6-1	ASTRVTYTDTQY
TRBD2	TRBV2	ASTGRLATDTQY
TRBD2	TRBV7-8	ASSITAGTSGPVAKNIQY
TRBD1	TRBV5-4	ASSLEGARSDTQY
-	TRBV5-5	ASSLLDRNTEAF
-	TRBV18	ASSPGLNQPQH
-	TRBV7-8	ASSLEARLASGANVLT
TRBD2	TRBV6-4	ASSGLAGTGELF
TRBD2	TRBV5-1	ASSLAGLAGETQY
TRBD1	TRBV29-1	SVLQGAVTEAF
-	TRBV6-4	ASSDCFYEQY
-	TRBV7-4	ASSPPVTSSYNEQF
TRBD1	TRBV7-3	ASSGPRTGVYSNQPQH
-	TRBV19	ASTNRDPGNTIY
TRBD1	TRBV5-4	ASSSGTGGLSDTQY
-	TRBV2	ASSEGPNTEAF
-	TRBV25-1	ASSDELYQETQY
-	TRBV18	ASSPPNSDLTPYGYT
-	TRBV2	ASVWGIATGELF
-	TRBV5-1	ASSLGPLGDTQY
-	TRBV11-2	ASSSKGLARRSSYNEQF
-	TRBV4-2	ASSQDWGGPPYNEQF
-	TRBV14	ASSQDITHSGYT